The subject of this entry is one TCR beta chain. The antigen is unknown. These data originate in a study of tumor-infiltrating lymphocytes in primary liver carcinoma. Study at large: The study obtained roughly 3.5 to 7.13 million productive TCRbeta reads per sample, similar across tissue types. Broader study findings: Overlap in tumor-adjacent and tumor-blood pairs fell below that of tumor region pairs.

The CDR3 spans 15 residues. Between the trimmed V and J ends, which lost 4 bases and 1 base, there was a span of 16 bases. Germline V gives CDR1 GTSNPN, CDR2 SVGIG (reference sequence). Co-extraction of RNA and DNA was performed on about 19-31 mg of unsorted bulk tissue. Surgical resection served as treatment for the primary liver carcinoma of these patients. Viable tumor cells exceeded 85% in all tumor samples. Researchers generated TCR beta cDNA from around 510 ng of total RNA, relying on a constant-region primer. Three rounds of nested multiplex PCR with slightly modified ARM-PCR produced TCR beta libraries. The two initial PCR rounds, approximately 10 cycles each, used TRBV1-TRBV30 forward and C-beta reverse primers. TCRdb reanalysed the multiplex PCR reads using MiXCR and keeps one entry per CDR3 protein. The table has more than 85,000 distinct CDR3 sequences, roughly 80% seen once.

This TCR was recovered from a man in his forties or fifties with primary liver carcinoma and hepatitis B virus infection. The sample comprised liver tumor tissue from sampling region 3. The subset: tumor region T3, left-lateral pole. The gene calls are TRBV30 and TRBJ1-1; no clear D gene. CDR3 in amino acids: CAWTVFRTANTEAFF. The DNA for the CDR3 is TGTGCCTGGACTGTATTTAGGACTGCGAACACTGAAGCTTTCTTT.